The rows below give T cell receptor beta chains drawn from one sample of a study of blood T cell repertoires in COVID-19. The table came from immunoSEQ multiplex PCR; TCRdb's copy has only in-frame clones and leaves some out. The sample records about 97,000 clones, roughly 86% being singletons. The sequencing input was peripheral blood. The receptors stem from a human donor in a cohort sampled during active COVID-19. The CDR3 runs from the conserved cysteine through the conserved F or W. The order of the fields is V gene, D gene, clone size, J gene, CDR3 protein, CDR3 DNA. A D gene is named only where the DNA matches it firmly. Not every row has a clone size; where given, it reads once, few, many or a size class.

TRBV6-5	-	-	TRBJ2-7	CASCGTVSSYEQYF	TGTGCCAGCTGCGGGACAGTAAGCTCCTACGAGCAGTACTTC
TRBV6-5	TRBD1	-	TRBJ2-1	CASSQGASYNEQFF	TGTGCCAGCAGTCAGGGGGCCTCCTACAATGAGCAGTTCTTC
TRBV29-1	-	-	TRBJ1-2	CSVRDSNYGYTF	TGCAGCGTTCGAGACAGCAACTATGGCTACACCTTC
TRBV7-9	TRBD1	-	TRBJ2-2	CASSSQGAQGGELFF	TGTGCCAGCAGCTCACAGGGGGCGCAGGGCGGGGAGCTGTTTTTT
TRBV28	-	-	TRBJ2-6	CASSPPGVAGANVLTF	TGTGCCAGCAGTCCCCCCGGGGTTGCTGGGGCCAACGTCCTGACTTTC
TRBV27	-	-	TRBJ1-4	CASKTRGGYNEKLFF	TGTGCCAGTAAAACCCGGGGGGGGTATAATGAAAAACTGTTTTTT
TRBV9	-	once	TRBJ2-7	CASSPLLNSYEQYF	TGTGCCAGCAGCCCGCTATTGAACTCCTACGAGCAGTACTTC
TRBV7-8	-	-	TRBJ2-3	CASGERGGHTDTQYF	TGTGCCAGCGGGGAGAGGGGGGGACACACAGATACGCAGTATTTT
TRBV2	TRBD1	-	TRBJ1-5	CASRRTGNNQPQHF	TGTGCCAGCAGGAGGACAGGAAACAATCAGCCCCAGCATTTT
TRBV28	-	-	TRBJ1-5	CASRSENQPQHF	TGTGCCAGCAGGTCAGAAAATCAGCCCCAGCATTTT
TRBV7-9	-	-	TRBJ2-7	CASSLVGGAYEQYF	TGTGCCAGCAGCTTAGTTGGGGGGGCGTACGAGCAGTACTTC
TRBV27	TRBD2	once	TRBJ2-5	CASRRLAGGGETQYF	TGTGCCAGCAGACGACTAGCGGGAGGGGGGGAGACCCAGTACTTC
TRBV5-6	-	-	TRBJ2-5	CASSPPGRGETQYF	TGTGCCAGCAGCCCCCCGGGCCGGGGGGAGACCCAGTACTTC
TRBV7-6	-	-	TRBJ2-3	CASSLRTRGSGDTQYF	TGTGCCAGCAGCCTACGGACCAGGGGTAGTGGTGATACGCAGTATTTT
TRBV9	-	-	TRBJ2-1	CASSVAGESINEQFF	TGTGCCAGCAGCGTAGCGGGAGAGTCGATTAATGAGCAGTTCTTC
TRBV29-1	-	-	TRBJ2-5	CSVSIAFQETQYF	TGCAGCGTTAGTATAGCCTTCCAAGAGACCCAGTACTTC
TRBV5-1	-	-	TRBJ2-5	CASSLAASLQETQYF	TGCGCCAGCAGCTTGGCAGCGAGTCTTCAAGAGACCCAGTACTTC
TRBV6-2/TRBV6-3	-	-	TRBJ2-1	CASSYKLSTYNEQFF	TGTGCCAGCAGTTACAAACTGTCAACCTACAATGAGCAGTTCTTC
TRBV19	TRBD2	-	TRBJ2-6	CASAKTSGRTGANVLTF	TGTGCCAGTGCTAAGACTAGCGGGAGAACTGGGGCCAACGTCCTGACTTTC
TRBV7-3	-	-	TRBJ2-1	CASSLGGVPYNEQFF	TGTGCCAGCAGCTTAGGAGGGGTGCCCTACAATGAGCAGTTCTTC
TRBV9	-	-	TRBJ1-4	CASSVAGVPNEKLFF	TGTGCCAGCAGCGTTGCAGGGGTCCCGAATGAAAAACTGTTTTTT
TRBV27	-	-	TRBJ1-1	CASRKTGNTEAFF	TGTGCCAGCCGAAAGACAGGGAACACTGAAGCTTTCTTT
TRBV19	TRBD1	-	TRBJ1-2	CASSAERTGGQRNYGYTF	TGTGCCAGTAGTGCCGAGCGGACAGGGGGTCAAAGAAACTATGGCTACACCTTC
TRBV12-3/TRBV12-4	-	few	TRBJ1-2	CASSGGPGYGYTF	TGTGCCAGCAGCGGGGGGCCTGGCTATGGCTACACCTTC
TRBV19	-	-	TRBJ1-1	CASSYRASYTEAFF	TGTGCCAGTAGTTACAGGGCGAGCTACACTGAAGCTTTCTTT
TRBV7-9	TRBD2	-	TRBJ2-3	CASSLDDRLAGGSTDTQYF	TGTGCCAGCAGCTTAGACGATCGCCTAGCGGGAGGAAGCACAGATACGCAGTATTTT
TRBV9	-	-	TRBJ1-2	CASSLSGGYGYTF	TGTGCCAGCAGCCTCTCCGGGGGGTATGGCTACACCTTC
TRBV7-3	TRBD1	-	TRBJ2-5	CASSSPGQLETQYF	TGTGCCAGCAGCTCCCCGGGACAGTTGGAGACCCAGTACTTC
TRBV9	TRBD2	-	TRBJ2-1	CASSVVGLAGPQFF	TGTGCCAGCAGCGTAGTAGGACTAGCGGGTCCCCAGTTCTTC
TRBV5-1	TRBD2	-	TRBJ2-7	CASSSGLAASYEQYF	TGCGCCAGCAGCTCCGGACTAGCGGCGTCCTACGAGCAGTACTTC
TRBV19	TRBD1	-	TRBJ2-7	CASSTQDRGQYEQYF	TGTGCCAGTAGTACTCAAGACAGGGGGCAATACGAGCAGTACTTC
TRBV7-2	-	once	TRBJ1-1	CASSLAWREMNTEAFF	TGTGCCAGCAGCTTAGCGTGGAGAGAAATGAACACTGAAGCTTTCTTT
TRBV27	TRBD1	-	TRBJ1-2	CASRTGVGRLYGYTF	TGTGCCAGCAGGACAGGGGTCGGTAGACTCTATGGCTACACCTTC
TRBV6-6	TRBD1	-	TRBJ1-1	CASSYPTGGEAFF	TGTGCCAGCAGTTACCCGACAGGGGGAGAAGCTTTCTTT
TRBV5-6	-	-	TRBJ1-1	CASSLQGNTEAFF	TGTGCCAGCAGCCTGCAGGGGAACACTGAAGCTTTCTTT
TRBV7-2	-	-	TRBJ2-3	CASSIQVSTDTQYF	TGTGCCAGCAGCATACAGGTTAGCACAGATACGCAGTATTTT
TRBV19	-	-	TRBJ1-1	CASSIGRSPEAFF	TGTGCCAGTAGTATTGGGAGATCCCCTGAAGCTTTCTTT
TRBV25-1	-	-	TRBJ1-5	CASREGPNQPQHF	TGTGCCAGCCGAGAGGGCCCAAATCAGCCCCAGCATTTT
TRBV2	-	-	TRBJ2-3	CASSPGLASDTQYF	TGTGCCAGCAGTCCCGGCCTAGCGTCGGATACGCAGTATTTT